This entry lists 20 T cell receptor beta chains sequenced from one sample in a study of T-cell reconstitution after alpha-beta-depleted transplantation in children. Unique molecular identifiers were incorporated when the TCRbeta library was constructed. TCRdb processed the PCR reads anew with MiXCR; each CDR3 protein has one entry. The table has hundreds of thousands of distinct CDR3 sequences, 13% seen once; the top ten hold approximately 0.8%. The specimen comprised PBMCs, sampled before TCRalphabeta/CD19-depleted stem cell transplant. The receptors derive from a girl aged 2 to 9 with congenital amegakaryocytic thrombocytopenia, due to receive a stem cell transplant.

The chain is built from TRBV28 and TRBJ1-5, with 8 bases fitting TRBD1. Germline loops: CDR1 MDHEN, CDR2 SYDVKM. The CDR3 is made up of 17 amino acids. The V segment lost 6 bases and the J segment 3 bases; nucleotides outside the gene matches: 13. CDR3 bases: TGTGCCAGCAGCCAATACTTTCGGGGACAGGTCAATCAGCCCCAGCATTTT. As protein: CASSQYFRGQVNQPQHF.

The table lists this clonotype with many counts. The chain combines TRBV5-1 with TRBJ1-1; no definite D call. The CDR3 totals 14 residues. The V and J ends lost 2 bases and 0 bases respectively, with 8 bases between them. Germline CDR1 SGHRS, CDR2 YFSETQ. CDR3 region: CASSFSGVNTEAFF. The CDR3 DNA follows: TGCGCCAGCAGCTTCTCCGGGGTGAACACTGAAGCTTTCTTT. Together with reference TRBV5-1 and TRBJ1-1, the CDR3 gives the full variable domain: KAGVTQTPRYLIKTRGQQVTLSCSPISGHRSVSWYQQTPGQGLQFLFEYFSETQRNKGNFPGRFSGRQFSNSRSEMNVSTLELGDSALYLCASSFSGVNTEAFFGQGTRLTVV.

This clonotype was detected many times. The chain couples TRBV11-2 to TRBJ2-3; possibly TRBD2 for D (5 bases). Germline V gene sequence: CDR1 SGHAT, CDR2 FQNNGV. This CDR3 is built from 16 residues. Trimming stripped 4 bases from V and 7 bases from J, with 21 bases between. CDR3 in DNA: TGTGCCAGCAGCTCCCCGAGGGCCAACGAGTCTAATACGCAGTATTTT. Protein sequence: CASSSPRANESNTQYF. Looking up the rest from reference TRBV11-2 and TRBJ2-3 gives the full variable domain: EAGVAQSPRYKIIEKRQSVAFWCNPISGHATLYWYQQILGQGPKLLIQFQNNGVVDDSQLPKDRFSAERLKGVDSTLKIQPAKLEDSAVYLCASSSPRANESNTQYFGPGTRLTVL.

The gene calls are TRBV20-1 and TRBJ2-1, with unresolved D. CDR3 length: 15 residues. The ends were cut back, 0 bases at V and 6 bases at J, with 15 bases in the middle. Germline-derived CDR1 and CDR2 are DFQATT and SNEGSKA (reference sequence). The CDR3 is CSARDLLGESNEQFF. DNA of the CDR3: TGCAGTGCTAGAGATCTGCTAGGCGAAAGCAATGAGCAGTTCTTC.

This chain connects TRBV5-1 to TRBJ1-1; 7 bases agree with TRBD1. Per germline, CDR1 SGHRS and CDR2 YFSETQ. V dropped 4 bases and J dropped 0; count of bases not matched to a gene: 6. The CDR3 contains 15 residues. CDR3 nucleotide sequence: TGCGCCAGCAGCCACTCCGGGACAGTGAACACTGAAGCTTTCTTT. This codes for CASSHSGTVNTEAFF.

The chain uses TRBV3-1 and TRBJ2-3; D is ambiguous. Trimming removed 2 bases from V and 4 bases from J, with 7 bases in between. The CDR3 runs 13 residues. The germline CDR1 and CDR2 sequences are LGHDT and YNNKEL (reference sequence). CDR3 bases: TGTGCCAGCAGCCAAAAAAGTTCAGATACGCAGTATTTT. It codes for CASSQKSSDTQYF.

To note about this clonotype: A much larger clone lies one base from this, so it may be a read error. The J gene is TRBJ2-7, the V gene TRBV28; no clear D gene. The CDR3 sequence is 10 residues long. Germline V gives CDR1 MDHEN, CDR2 SYDVKM. The CDR3 loop is CAGGSFEQYF. CDR3 DNA sequence: TGTGCCGGCGGCTCCTTCGAGCAGTACTTC.

This clonotype was detected a few times. This sequence joins TRBV11-2 and TRBJ2-5; TRBD2 might be the D (6 bases). The CDR3 is 15 residues long. Looked up from germline, CDR1 is SGHAT and CDR2 is FQNNGV. The V and J ends lost 1 base and 0 bases respectively, with 9 bases between them. DNA of the CDR3: TGTGCCAGCAGCTTAGGACGGGACTACCAAGAGACCCAGTACTTC. Amino acids: CASSLGRDYQETQYF.

Turning to this clonotype: A much larger clone lies a single base off, so this may be a read error. The chain uses TRBV5-1 and TRBJ2-7; D perhaps matches TRBD1 (6 bases). From germline, CDR1 is SGHRS and CDR2 YFSETQ. The CDR3 is 16 residues long. CDR3 coding DNA: TGCGCCGGCAGCTTTACTCTCGACAGGAGCTCCTACGAGCAGTACTTC. It is translated as CAGSFTLDRSSYEQYF.

The chain carries TRBV15 and TRBJ2-7, with D unresolved. This CDR3 has 13 amino acids. V shed 5 bases and J shed 0 bases, with 8 bases lying between them. Looked up from germline, CDR1 is LNHNV and CDR2 is YYDKDF (reference sequence). Here the CDR3 reads CATSPTSSYEQYF. The CDR3 bases are TGTGCCACCAGCCCGACATCCTCCTACGAGCAGTACTTC.

This chain links TRBV21-1 with TRBJ1-5; no DNA check was done on the table's D call, TRBD1. TRBV21-1 is a listed pseudogene. There are 15 residues in the CDR3. This chain's CDR3 is CASVTGTGKEQPQHF. The DNA of the CDR3 is TGTGCCAGCGTGACCGGGACAGGGAAGGAGCAGCCCCAGCATTTT.

The CDR3 DNA is TGTGCCTGGAGTGTACTACTGTCTCCCCTAGCTACGCAGTATTTT. It yields the protein CAWSVLLSPLATQYF. The chain recombines TRBV30 with TRBJ2-3, with D perhaps matching TRBD2 (5 bases). The CDR3 totals 15 residues. Germline V gives CDR1 GTSNPN, CDR2 SVGIG (reference sequence). V lost 0 bases, J lost 8 bases, and 18 bases lay in between.

In the case of this clonotype: A much more abundant neighbour one base away suggests this may be a read error. This chain links TRBV20-1 with TRBJ1-3, with a possible D match to TRBD1 (5 bases). This CDR3 contains 15 residues. Germline-derived CDR1 and CDR2 are DFQATT and SNEGSKA (reference sequence). V was trimmed by 7 bases and J by 0 bases, leaving 16 bases between them. CDR3 residues: CSGSTDTHSGNTIYF. As DNA, the CDR3 is TGCAGTGGTAGCACGGACACACACTCTGGAAACACCATATATTTT.

There are many counts of this clonotype. The chain joins TRBV20-1 to TRBJ1-2; D gene uncertain. Germline CDR1 reads DFQATT; CDR2 reads SNEGSKA (reference sequence). V gave up 3 bases and J gave up 5 bases, with 10 bases separating them. The CDR3 spans 12 residues. The CDR3 DNA is TGCAGTGCTAGGATGGGCGTTTATGGCTACACCTTC. Translated, it gives CSARMGVYGYTF.

This clonotype was recorded many times. The genes are TRBV5-1 and TRBJ2-7, with 7 bases aligning to TRBD1. Trimming removed 2 bases from V and 7 bases from J; junction bases left unmatched: 12. Germline V gene data show CDR1 as SGHRS and CDR2 as YFSETQ. The CDR3 runs to 15 residues. The chain's CDR3 is CASSFQLDRVREQYF. The CDR3 coding sequence is TGCGCCAGCAGCTTTCAGCTCGACAGGGTAAGGGAGCAGTACTTC.

This clonotype was observed at least ten times. V usage is TRBV25-1 and J usage is TRBJ1-2, with D possibly TRBD1 on 6 matching bases. The CDR3 contains 15 residues. Germline-derived CDR1 and CDR2 are MGHDK and SYGVNS. V was cut by 3 bases and J by 4 bases, with 15 bases left in between. CDR3 bases: TGTGCCAGCAGTGAGCCCGGACAGTCCACCTATGGCTACACCTTC. It yields the protein CASSEPGQSTYGYTF.

This clonotype came up many times. This chain uses TRBV12-3 or TRBV12-4 with TRBJ2-3; D gene unclear. This CDR3 is 14 amino acids long. The V end was cut by 5 bases, the J end by 2 bases, with 11 bases between. This chain's CDR3 is CASSALKITDTQYF. The CDR3 DNA sequence: TGTGCCAGCAGTGCTCTCAAAATCACAGATACGCAGTATTTT.

This clonotype was counted ten times or more. The chain couples TRBV20-1 to TRBJ2-5; D not resolved. Trimming stripped 6 bases from V and 2 bases from J, with 13 bases between. The CDR3 has 13 amino acids. Germline V gives CDR1 DFQATT, CDR2 SNEGSKA (reference sequence). The CDR3 reads CSARHRIQETQYF. The CDR3 nucleotides read TGCAGTGCCAGACACAGAATACAAGAGACCCAGTACTTC.

The rearrangement joins TRBV10-3 to TRBJ2-7, with D tentatively TRBD2 (5 bases). In germline, CDR1 is ENHRY, CDR2 SYGVKD. The V end lost 6 bases, the J end lost 2 bases, and 14 bases lay between the germline ends. The CDR3 contains 14 residues. CDR3 sequence: CAISEGLDTYEQYF. The DNA of the CDR3 is TGTGCCATCAGCGAAGGACTCGACACCTACGAGCAGTACTTC.

J is TRBJ1-5 and V is TRBV20-1; D may be TRBD1 (6 bases). V was trimmed by 0 bases and J by 5 bases, leaving 14 bases between them. Germline CDR1 DFQATT, CDR2 SNEGSKA (reference sequence). The CDR3 length is 15 residues. CDR3 region: CSARDGGPGYQPQHF. CDR3 coding DNA: TGCAGTGCTAGAGACGGGGGGCCGGGTTATCAGCCCCAGCATTTT.